This T cell receptor (beta chain) came from a study of T cells in Graves' hyperthyroidism and ophthalmopathy (dated by TCRdb to about 2019). Describing the broader study: Peripheral blood was collected at initial diagnosis, before any treatment. The study also compared thyroid tissue and blood T-cell repertoires from roughly six Graves' hyperthyroidism patients. After sampling, hyperthyroidism patients received methimazole starting at 30 mg daily, and ophthalmopathy patients received high-dose intravenous methylprednisolone. Whether ophthalmopathy could be predicted prospectively was tested in an independent validation cohort made up of 18 hyperthyroidism patients plus 17 patients who later progressed to ophthalmopathy. A discovery cohort of roughly 100 patients, fewer than 50 with Graves' ophthalmopathy and 55 to 60 with stable Graves' hyperthyroidism, was used to find distinguishing TCR V-J signatures. TCR Vbeta CDR3 sequencing of 130 to 150 peripheral blood samples (over 40 ophthalmopathy, roughly 74 hyperthyroidism and some 17 progressor patients) is reported in the paper. The 100 discovery patients were randomly split 7:3 into training and test sets. The paper as a whole reports these results and caveats: In validation, the model predicted progression to ophthalmopathy with approximately 71% sensitivity and 72% to 75% specificity, a median of approximately 6.5 months before onset. No statistical method was used to fix the sample size in advance, and group allocation was not hidden from the investigators. In cross-validation, a model built on a 13 V-J signature told ophthalmopathy apart from stable hyperthyroidism with roughly 87% sensitivity and about 81% specificity, and in testing the same model reached 80%/75%. Most expanded thyroid clonotypes (frequency above 0.001) were also detected in blood, suggesting blood repertoires may reflect thyroid immune responses.

The TCR beta CDR3 regions were amplified from RNA transcripts. A first-round RT-PCR of the TCR CDR3 used the HTBI primer set with the Qiagen OneStep RT-PCR kit. Libraries were constructed in a second round of multiplex PCR, after which size selection and purification were carried out. Paired-end sequencing of the libraries was performed with 100 bp reads on an Illumina HiSeq2000. Per the original workflow: SOAPnuke was used to process the raw data, removing reads that contained adapters or uncalled bases, had a mean Phred below 15, or lacked an exact match to the constant primer or identifier. High-quality paired reads were merged using COPE v1.2.5, and each unique nucleotide sequence was defined as a clonotype. MiTCR v1.1 was used to align clonotypes to the IMGT TRBV, TRBD and TRBJ reference segments. The analysis included only V-J combinations with a frequency above 0.0001, which together covered over 98% of the repertoires. The TCS score was defined as F50 (clonal expansion) divided by E x V (chaos), with BLOSUM62-based TCRdist calculated between CDR3 peptides within each V-J. Welch's t-statistics and random forest reduced fewer than 600 V-J features to under 15, which were used in a naive Bayes classifier (R e1071). TCRdb redid the processing of the public reads, applying fastp at Q25 and MiXCR, and retained in-frame beta chains. Merged by CDR3 protein, the rows form single entries marked with the most common genes and DNA. The authors' filters were not applied to this entry. The sample table contains nearly 600,000 distinct CDR3 sequences; only one count was recorded for 13% to 15% of them. The leading ten clones occupy around 7% of the sample.

Moderately to severely active disease, a Clinical Activity Score of at least 3, a NOSPECS grade of at least 4, and a duration under 3 months were present in ophthalmopathy patients. Exclusion was applied to patients with uncontrolled infections, other autoimmune diseases, pregnancy or lactation. Diagnoses relied on clinical symptoms, serum thyroxine and TRAb, thyroid ultrasound and orbital computed tomography. PBMCs were isolated from 10 ml of fresh peripheral blood by Ficoll-Paque density gradient centrifugation. Trizol reagent was used to extract total RNA, and RNA quality was then checked on an Agilent 2100 Bioanalyzer. This clonotype was counted only a few times. The specificity of this receptor is unknown. No clone much larger than this one lies a single base away; base qualities are absent. This receptor was obtained from a woman aged 18-30 years with Graves' ophthalmopathy. The sample consisted of blood.

The CDR3 sequence is CASSSQGDLRRYF. Here is the DNA: TGCGCCAGCAGCTCCCAGGGGGACCTCCGGAGGTACTTC. Recombination linked TRBV5-1 to TRBJ2-5, with 7 central nucleotides matching TRBD1. CDR1 and CDR2, looked up from the germline V gene, are SGHRS and YFSETQ. Trimming leaves V shorter by 3 bases and J shorter by 13 bases, with the junction holding 12 bases beyond the gene matches. Counted from cysteine to phenylalanine, this CDR3 has 13 amino acids. The entry retains the CDR3 DNA only, 39 bases that are in frame from base 1.